This T cell receptor beta chain is drawn from a study of cytomegalovirus exposure and HLA in healthy donors. The primer mix had 60 Vbeta and 13 Jbeta primers. The data were produced by immunoSEQ multiplex PCR, yet TCRdb's version contains in-frame clones alone and is incomplete. In the table there are about 160,000 clones, 84% of which are singletons. Worth noting for this clone: Its antigen is as yet unknown.

The CDR3 spans 13 residues. Trimming took 2 bases from V and 10 from J, leaving 12 bases between them. Germline CDR1 and CDR2: KGHSH and LQKENI. Study outcomes and limitations: In a later analysis, common viral pathogens appeared linked to several of the most significant clusters. Roughly even sequencing depth across donors was the assumption behind the presence/absence analyses.

The sample comprised PBMCs. The receptor's source is a young man in good health and CMV-seronegative. The chain is built from TRBV18 and TRBJ2-1; TRBD2 might be the D (6 bases). In DNA, the CDR3 is TGTGCCAGCTCACCAAGGAACCGGGAGGAGCAGTTCTTC. Translating gives CASSPRNREEQFF.